This is a list of T cell receptor beta chains from one sample in a study of Ad26.COV2.S vaccination and SARS-CoV-2 variants. Profiled with immunoSEQ multiplex PCR; TCRdb holds only in-frame clones, not every one. This table holds fewer than 800,000 clones, more than 80% found once. Sequencing was performed on peripheral blood, taken in a trial of Ad26.COV2.S vaccine versus placebo. Receptors were obtained from a person between 18 and 65 years old who received the Ad26.COV2.S COVID-19 vaccine or a placebo. The CDR3 runs from the conserved cysteine through the conserved F or W. Each record gives: clone size, J gene, D gene, V gene, CDR3 protein, CDR3 DNA. D genes are given only for firm matches. For some rows the clone size is stated as once, few or many, or as a class when expanded; others skip it.

clone size: .; J gene: TRBJ1-2; D gene: .; V gene: TRBV6-4; CDR3 protein: CASSERARREGVGYTF; CDR3 DNA: TGTGCCAGCAGTGAGAGGGCTCGGAGGGAAGGAGTTGGCTACACCTTC
clone size: .; J gene: TRBJ2-2; D gene: .; V gene: TRBV18; CDR3 protein: CASSPENSNTGELFF; CDR3 DNA: TGTGCCAGCTCACCGGAAAATTCCAACACCGGGGAGCTGTTTTTT
clone size: .; J gene: TRBJ2-5; D gene: .; V gene: TRBV7-2; CDR3 protein: CASSLGQLETQYF; CDR3 DNA: TGTGCCAGCAGCTTAGGACAATTGGAGACCCAGTACTTC
clone size: .; J gene: TRBJ2-1; D gene: TRBD1; V gene: TRBV7-9; CDR3 protein: CASSYRTGEQFF; CDR3 DNA: TGTGCCAGCAGCTACCGGACAGGTGAGCAGTTCTTC
clone size: .; J gene: TRBJ2-5; D gene: .; V gene: TRBV6-1; CDR3 protein: CASSEGGPAETQYF; CDR3 DNA: TGTGCCAGCAGTGAAGGGGGACCCGCGGAGACCCAGTACTTC
clone size: .; J gene: TRBJ1-1; D gene: TRBD1; V gene: TRBV7-8; CDR3 protein: CASSSSGQGTEAFF; CDR3 DNA: TGTGCCAGCAGCTCATCGGGACAGGGCACTGAAGCTTTCTTT
clone size: .; J gene: TRBJ2-3; D gene: .; V gene: TRBV7-3; CDR3 protein: CASSLTVQGTDTQYF; CDR3 DNA: TGTGCCAGCAGCTTAACTGTCCAGGGGACGGATACGCAGTATTTT
clone size: .; J gene: TRBJ2-5; D gene: TRBD2; V gene: TRBV6-2/TRBV6-3; CDR3 protein: CASSYEASGGKTQYF; CDR3 DNA: TGTGCCAGCAGTTACGAAGCTAGCGGGGGGAAGACCCAGTACTTC
clone size: .; J gene: TRBJ2-3; D gene: TRBD2; V gene: TRBV2; CDR3 protein: CASIGTSGIDTQYF; CDR3 DNA: TGTGCCAGCATCGGGACTAGCGGGATTGATACGCAGTATTTT
clone size: .; J gene: TRBJ2-1; D gene: .; V gene: TRBV24-1; CDR3 protein: CATSDFRGLVNEQFF; CDR3 DNA: TGTGCCACCAGTGATTTCAGAGGTTTAGTCAATGAGCAGTTCTTC
clone size: .; J gene: TRBJ2-3; D gene: .; V gene: TRBV6-1; CDR3 protein: CASSEDPIHTDTQYF; CDR3 DNA: TGTGCCAGCAGTGAAGACCCAATACACACAGATACGCAGTATTTT
clone size: .; J gene: TRBJ2-5; D gene: .; V gene: TRBV6-2/TRBV6-3; CDR3 protein: CASSWTGVETQYF; CDR3 DNA: TGTGCCAGCAGTTGGACGGGCGTAGAGACCCAGTACTTC
clone size: once; J gene: TRBJ2-1; D gene: TRBD1; V gene: TRBV11-1; CDR3 protein: CASSHTGGGMYEQFF; CDR3 DNA: TGTGCCAGCAGCCACACAGGGGGCGGTATGTATGAGCAGTTCTTC
clone size: .; J gene: TRBJ2-7; D gene: TRBD1; V gene: TRBV11-3; CDR3 protein: CASSLDYRGNEQYF; CDR3 DNA: TGTGCCAGCAGCTTAGATTACAGGGGAAACGAGCAGTACTTC
clone size: .; J gene: TRBJ2-2; D gene: TRBD2; V gene: TRBV5-1; CDR3 protein: CASTGLAGMVGELFF; CDR3 DNA: TGCGCCAGCACGGGACTAGCGGGAATGGTCGGGGAGCTGTTTTTT
clone size: .; J gene: TRBJ2-7; D gene: .; V gene: TRBV2; CDR3 protein: CASRIPGPSYEQYF; CDR3 DNA: TGTGCCAGCAGAATCCCAGGACCTTCCTACGAGCAGTACTTC
clone size: .; J gene: TRBJ1-5; D gene: .; V gene: TRBV19; CDR3 protein: CASSGGGSSNQPQHF; CDR3 DNA: TGTGCCAGTAGCGGGGGGGGGTCGAGCAATCAGCCCCAGCATTTT
clone size: .; J gene: TRBJ1-6; D gene: .; V gene: TRBV6-6; CDR3 protein: CASSSYGVEGSPLHF; CDR3 DNA: TGTGCCAGCAGTTCCTACGGGGTAGAGGGGTCACCCCTCCACTTT
clone size: .; J gene: TRBJ2-7; D gene: .; V gene: TRBV5-1; CDR3 protein: CASSLGYGYEQYF; CDR3 DNA: TGCGCCAGCAGCTTGGGCTACGGCTACGAGCAGTACTTC
clone size: .; J gene: TRBJ1-3; D gene: .; V gene: TRBV3-1/TRBV3-2; CDR3 protein: CASSFRPQDGSGNTIYF; CDR3 DNA: TGTGCCAGCAGCTTCCGACCCCAGGACGGCTCTGGAAACACCATATATTTT
clone size: .; J gene: TRBJ1-5; D gene: .; V gene: TRBV6-4; CDR3 protein: CASTYPGPNQPQHF; CDR3 DNA: TGTGCCAGCACTTACCCGGGGCCCAATCAGCCCCAGCATTTT
clone size: .; J gene: TRBJ1-1; D gene: .; V gene: TRBV12-3/TRBV12-4; CDR3 protein: CASSFGYTEAFF; CDR3 DNA: TGTGCCAGCAGTTTCGGGTACACTGAAGCTTTCTTT
clone size: once; J gene: TRBJ1-5; D gene: .; V gene: TRBV4-1; CDR3 protein: CASSPGTMGINQPQHF; CDR3 DNA: TGCGCCAGCAGCCCCGGGACAATGGGGATCAATCAGCCCCAGCATTTT
clone size: .; J gene: TRBJ1-4; D gene: TRBD1; V gene: TRBV4-2; CDR3 protein: CASSPPGQEYGKLFF; CDR3 DNA: TGTGCCAGCAGCCCCCCGGGACAGGAATACGGAAAACTGTTTTTT
clone size: .; J gene: TRBJ1-2; D gene: .; V gene: TRBV2; CDR3 protein: CASSEGLHYGYTF; CDR3 DNA: TGTGCCAGCAGTGAAGGTTTACACTATGGCTACACCTTC
clone size: .; J gene: TRBJ2-1; D gene: .; V gene: TRBV6-2/TRBV6-3; CDR3 protein: CASSGGGGEQFF; CDR3 DNA: TGTGCCAGCAGCGGAGGGGGCGGGGAGCAGTTCTTC